The 14 T cell receptor beta chains in this list originate from one sample, sequenced in a study of tumor and adjacent non-tumor tissue in lung cancer. No cell sorting was done before RNA was extracted from the tissue. Three rounds of nested PCR, following a modified ARM-PCR protocol, produced the TCRbeta library. TCRdb reanalysed the multiplex PCR reads using MiXCR and keeps one entry per CDR3 protein. The table has some 74,000 distinct CDR3 sequences, 72% seen once. Specimen: lung tumor tissue. Receptors were obtained from a middle-aged woman with non-small cell lung cancer.

V usage is TRBV20-1 and J usage is TRBJ2-5, with a tentative D call TRBD2 (7 bases). V was clipped by 7 bases and J by 5 bases, with 20 bases between them. This CDR3 is built from 14 residues. Per the germline V gene, CDR1 is DFQATT and CDR2 is SNEGSKA (reference sequence). The CDR3 loop is CSGPGAGVGETQYF. CDR3 bases: TGCAGTGGCCCAGGGGCGGGGGTGGGGGAGACCCAGTACTTC.

This clonotype occurred once. The chain combines TRBV20-1 with TRBJ2-2; D unclear. Germline V lookup: CDR1 DFQATT, CDR2 SNEGSKA (reference sequence). Trimming took 3 bases from V and 5 from J, leaving 13 bases between them. The CDR3 sequence is 14 residues long. The CDR3 DNA follows: TGCAGTGCTAGTATACATGTCGGGACCGGGGAGCTGTTTTTT. It encodes CSASIHVGTGELFF.

Worth noting for this clonotype: Likely a read error: the CDR3 ends without its conserved phenylalanine or tryptophan. This chain uses TRBV11-2 with TRBJ2-5, with TRBD2 as a possible D gene (6 bases). The CDR3 totals 15 residues. Trimming pared 4 bases from V and 7 bases from J, leaving 19 bases between. The V gene's germline CDR1 is SGHAT and CDR2 FQNNGV. The CDR3 nucleotides are TGTGCCAGCAGCTGGGACCTAGCGAGTGGGGGGACCCAGTACTCC. This sequence encodes CASSWDLASGGTQYS.

The gene calls are TRBV6-5 and TRBJ1-6; 7 positions agree with TRBD1. Looked up from germline, CDR1 is MNHEY and CDR2 is SVGAGI. The CDR3 extends over 13 amino acids. CDR3 nucleotides: TGTCTCAACAGAGACAGGGCTGATTCACCCCTCCACTTT. It specifies CLNRDRADSPLHF.

Note on this clonotype: An end of the junction differs from the germline gene, which may be a read error. The V gene is TRBV4-1, the J gene TRBJ2-5; 11 positions agree with TRBD2. The CDR3 contains 14 residues. CDR1 and CDR2 from the germline V gene are MGHRA and YSYEKL. The CDR3 region is CANSLGTSGEIQYF. For the CDR3, the DNA is TGCGCCAACAGCCTAGGGACTAGCGGAGAGATCCAGTACTTC.

Worth noting for this clonotype: A clone one base away is much larger, so this may be a read error. The CDR3 ends on some other residue instead of the conserved phenylalanine or tryptophan, so this is likely a read error. This chain uses TRBV28 with TRBJ1-2; weak D call: TRBD1 (5 bases). There are 15 residues in the CDR3. V lost 1 base to trimming and J lost 3 bases, with 12 bases between them. Germline V gives CDR1 MDHEN, CDR2 SYDVKM. The CDR3 DNA sequence: TGTGCCAGCAGTTTATTTGGCCGGGGCCACTATGGCTACACCTTA. Translated: CASSLFGRGHYGYTL.

J is TRBJ2-2 and V is TRBV5-6; D might be TRBD2 (5 bases). Between the trimmed V and J ends, which lost 1 base and 9 bases, there was a span of 13 bases. Germline values: CDR1 SGHDT, CDR2 YYEEEE. CDR3 length equals 14 residues. The CDR3 protein is CASSLSLRARELFF. CDR3 in DNA: TGTGCCAGCAGCTTGAGCTTGAGGGCCAGGGAGCTGTTTTTT. The full variable domain, completed using reference TRBV5-6 and TRBJ2-2, is DAGVTQSPTHLIKTRGQQVTLRCSPKSGHDTVSWYQQALGQGPQFIFQYYEEEERQRGNFPDRFSGHQFPNYSSELNVNALLLGDSALYLCASSLSLRARELFFGEGSRLTVL.

This clonotype has more than one count but fewer than ten. The V and J genes are TRBV11-2 and TRBJ1-2; TRBD1 aligns across 7 bases. The germline V gene encodes CDR1 SGHAT and CDR2 FQNNGV. The CDR3 extends over 12 amino acids. The CDR3 region has the DNA TGTATCAGTAGCTTCGGACAGGCCGGCTACACCTTC. Translating gives CISSFGQAGYTF.

Remarks on this clonotype: This sequence may be a read error, since a much larger clone differs from it by one base. V gene TRBV10-3 combines with J gene TRBJ2-1; 9 bases agree with TRBD2. From germline, CDR1 is ENHRY and CDR2 SYGVKD. The CDR3 length is 15 residues. As DNA, the CDR3 is TGTGTCATCAGTGAGAATAGCGGGAGCGAAAATGAGCAGTTCTTC. Its translation is CVISENSGSENEQFF.

At least ten counts were recorded for this clonotype. The chain joins TRBV20-1 to TRBJ1-5; D is perhaps TRBD1 (6 bases). Trimming took 4 bases from V and 6 from J, leaving 16 bases between them. This CDR3 comprises 14 residues. The germline gives CDR1 DFQATT, CDR2 SNEGSKA (reference sequence). As DNA, the CDR3 is TGCAGTGCTATCCACGGGACACAGTTTCAGCCCCAGCATTTT. Its translation: CSAIHGTQFQPQHF.

Comments on this clonotype: One junction end does not reproduce the germline sequence, and a read error may be involved. V gene TRBV29-1 combines with J gene TRBJ2-1; 7 bases are a match to TRBD1. CDR1 and CDR2 (germline): SQVTM, ANQGSEA. The CDR3 length is 13 residues. CDR3 in DNA: TGCAGCGCCCCGACAGGGCTATTCGATGAACAGTTCTTC. It encodes CSAPTGLFDEQFF.

Turning to this clonotype: One end of the junction is discordant with germline, which a read error may explain. This chain's CDR3 is CASSLEIASYQETHYF. Written as DNA, the CDR3 is TGCGCCAGCAGCCTAGAGATAGCTAGCTACCAAGAGACCCACTACTTC. The V gene is TRBV7-8, the J gene TRBJ2-5; a possible D gene is TRBD2 (5 bases). The CDR3 length is 16 residues. CDR1 and CDR2 (germline): SGHVS, FQNEAQ.

About this clonotype itself: The DNA is omitted, as the CDR3 cannot be located on it reliably, and the CDR3 follows TCRdb's listing. This chain's CDR3 is CCARDWGQGSSYEQCF. V is TRBV20-1 and J is TRBJ2-7; the table's TRBD1 call for D was not verified on the DNA. Germline CDR1 and CDR2: DFQATT and SNEGSKA (reference sequence). The CDR3 is 16 amino acids in total, end residues counted.

The DNA of the CDR3 is TGTGCCAGCAGTGATGAGTCCAGGCTCGGTTATGCCTGCACCTTC. Translated, it gives CASSDESRLGYACTF. The chain recombines TRBV6-1 with TRBJ1-2, with D hard to call. The CDR3 loop spans 15 amino acids. Germline loops: CDR1 MNHNS, CDR2 SASEGT. V gave up 3 bases and J gave up 13 bases, with 24 bases separating them.